This TCR beta chain was identified in a study of blood T cell repertoires in COVID-19. CDR1 and CDR2 (germline): SGDLS, YYNGEE. Trimming pared 6 bases from V and 0 bases from J, leaving 17 bases between. CDR3 length equals 16 residues. TCRdb's table, derived via immunoSEQ multiplex PCR, lists solely in-frame clones and lacks some. The table records about 59,000 clones, roughly 91% of them present only once. This sequence was found in a human donor in a cohort sampled during active COVID-19. Sequencing input: peripheral blood. The chain couples TRBV9 to TRBJ2-3; D is perhaps TRBD1 (5 bases). The CDR3 region has the DNA TGTGCCAGCACAGTAGGGGTTGATACTAGCACAGATACGCAGTATTTT. Encoded protein: CASTVGVDTSTDTQYF.